Presented here are 16 T cell receptor beta chains from one specimen sequenced in a study of low-dose radiotherapy and immunotherapy resistance in tumors. Covering alpha and beta chains, TRAV- and TRBV-specific primers were used for the first-strand cDNA. TCRs were amplified for 15 to 20 PCR cycles with a constant-region primer and V-primer adapter. TCRdb re-called the reads through MiXCR, storing one row per CDR3 protein. The data contain roughly 76,000 distinct CDR3 sequences, 15% to 20% of them singletons. Time point reported: before trial treatment. Sequences were derived from PBMCs, sampled before treatment. The receptors come from a male donor with prostate cancer.

In this sample, this clonotype turned up many times. This sequence joins TRBV5-5 and TRBJ2-7, with D perhaps TRBD2 (5 bases). CDR1 and CDR2 from the germline V gene are SGHKS and YYEKEE (reference sequence). With 4 bases removed from V and 3 bases from J, the gap between germline ends came to 14 bases. The CDR3 is 14 residues long. The CDR3 reads CASSVLRDGYEQYF. CDR3 in DNA: TGTGCCAGCAGCGTCTTACGGGATGGCTACGAGCAGTACTTC.

As concerns this clonotype: A single base is all that separates this from a far larger clone, so a read error is likely. The J gene is TRBJ2-7, the V gene TRBV9, with TRBD2 identical over 11 bases. After removal of 3 bases from V and 7 bases from J, the junction contained 6 bases not matched to a gene. The V gene's germline CDR1 is SGDLS and CDR2 YYNGEE. The CDR3 spans 14 residues. This CDR3 is CASSGASGGNEQYF. The CDR3 bases are TGTGCCAGCAGCGGCGCTAGCGGGGGGAATGAGCAGTACTTC.

The CDR3 sequence: CASSFTGTGYNEQFF. CDR3 sequence (DNA): TGCGCCAGCAGCTTTACCGGGACAGGGTACAATGAGCAGTTCTTC. V is TRBV5-1 and J is TRBJ2-1; 9 bases agree with TRBD1. Trimming at V came to 2 bases and at J to 4 bases, leaving 4 bases not matched to a gene. Germline-derived CDR1 and CDR2 are SGHRS and YFSETQ. The CDR3 loop spans 15 amino acids.

The chain couples TRBV9 to TRBJ1-3; a possible D gene is TRBD1 (5 bases). This CDR3 has 13 residues. Trimming took 3 bases from V and 5 from J, leaving 9 bases between them. Germline loops: CDR1 SGDLS, CDR2 YYNGEE. The CDR3 loop is CASSASGRNTIYF. Written as DNA, the CDR3 is TGTGCCAGCAGCGCTTCAGGGAGAAACACCATATATTTT.

Only one count was recorded for this clonotype. The V gene is TRBV5-1, the J gene TRBJ1-2, with 10 bases matching TRBD1. The CDR3 is 14 residues long. After removal of 4 bases from V and 3 bases from J, the junction contained 3 bases not matched to a gene. Germline CDR1 SGHRS, CDR2 YFSETQ. The CDR3 bases are TGCGCCAGCAGCCCAGGACAGGGGGACTATGGCTACACCTTC. This translates into CASSPGQGDYGYTF. The variable domain in full, completed from reference TRBV5-1 and TRBJ1-2, reads KAGVTQTPRYLIKTRGQQVTLSCSPISGHRSVSWYQQTPGQGLQFLFEYFSETQRNKGNFPGRFSGRQFSNSRSEMNVSTLELGDSALYLCASSPGQGDYGYTFGSGTRLTVV.

This clonotype occurred many times. The rearrangement links TRBV7-8 to TRBJ2-7, with TRBD2 matching 7 bases. V was clipped by 0 bases and J by 5 bases; unmatched bases: 13. The CDR3 has 17 residues. The germline CDR1 and CDR2 sequences are SGHVS and FQNEAQ. CDR3 sequence reads: CASSLALGRLADNEQYF. The DNA of the CDR3 is TGTGCCAGCAGCTTAGCGTTGGGTAGGCTAGCGGACAACGAGCAGTACTTC.

This clonotype has ten or more counts. The gene calls are TRBV18 and TRBJ2-1, with TRBD2 matching over 11 bases. This CDR3 contains 18 residues. CDR1 and CDR2 from the germline V gene are KGHSH and LQKENI. Losses at the gene ends were 0 bases for V and 2 bases for J; bases not matched to a gene: 6. CDR3 residues: CASSPPISGGATYNEQFF. CDR3 nucleotide sequence: TGTGCCAGCTCACCACCGATTAGCGGGGGGGCTACCTACAATGAGCAGTTCTTC. Complete variable domain (other parts from reference TRBV18 and TRBJ2-1): NAGVMQNPRHLVRRRGQEARLRCSPMKGHSHVYWYRQLPEEGLKFMVYLQKENIIDESGMPKERFSAEFPKEGPSILRIQQVVRGDSAAYFCASSPPISGGATYNEQFFGPGTRLTVL.

As to this clonotype: A far larger clone is one nucleotide away, so this likely arose from a read error. The V and J genes are TRBV11-1 and TRBJ2-1; 8 nucleotides align to TRBD1. Germline-derived CDR1 and CDR2 are SGHAT and FQDESV (reference sequence). The J segment lost 5 bases and the V segment lost 5 bases, leaving 5 bases of the junction unmatched. The CDR3 extends over 14 amino acids. CDR3 sequence (DNA): TGTGCCAGCAGCCGGACACAGGGGGACAATGAGCAGTTCTTC. It translates to CASSRTQGDNEQFF.

At least ten counts were recorded for this clonotype. The genes are TRBV20-1 and TRBJ1-3; D ambiguous. The CDR3 runs to 14 residues. The V gene's germline CDR1 is DFQATT and CDR2 SNEGSKA (reference sequence). Trimming cost V 6 bases and J 1 base, with 13 bases left between them. This CDR3 reads CSANLPTSGNTIYF. The DNA of the CDR3 is TGCAGTGCCAACCTACCCACTTCTGGAAACACCATATATTTT.

This clonotype has ten or more counts. The chain couples TRBV2 to TRBJ2-7; the D is unclear. This CDR3 region has 13 residues. The V gene lost 6 bases and the J gene lost 2 bases, with 11 bases spanning the gap. Germline V CDR1 and CDR2: SNHLY, FYNNEI. The CDR3 DNA follows: TGTGCCAGCAGGCGTGTACGTACCTACGAGCAGTACTTC. Amino acids: CASRRVRTYEQYF.

This clonotype has at least ten counts. V and J are TRBV7-2 and TRBJ2-1; TRBD2 matches 9 bases. The trim removed 5 bases at V and 4 bases at J, leaving 6 bases unmatched. The CDR3 consists of 15 residues. Germline CDR1 and CDR2: SGHTA and FQGNSA. In nucleotides, the CDR3 is TGTGCCAGCAGCAATGGACTAGCGTCGTACAATGAGCAGTTCTTC. Its translation is CASSNGLASYNEQFF.

This clonotype was detected ten times or more. Here the CDR3 reads CASSLRPNEKLFF. CDR3 DNA: TGTGCCAGCAGTCTTCGGCCTAATGAAAAACTGTTTTTT. The V gene is TRBV6-2 or TRBV6-3, the J gene TRBJ1-4; D not certain. Looked up from germline, CDR1 is MNHEY and CDR2 is SVGEGT. This CDR3 contains 13 residues. The ends were cut back, 5 bases at V and 3 bases at J, with 7 bases in the middle.

This clonotype appeared a single time. A far larger clone is only one base removed, so a read error is likely. The CDR3 bases are TGTGCCAGCAGTTACTCGGGGGGGACGAGCATTGAAGCTTTCTTT. Translation: CASSYSGGTSIEAFF. This chain uses TRBV6-2 or TRBV6-3 with TRBJ1-1; D might be TRBD1 (5 bases). The germline CDR1 and CDR2 sequences are MNHEY and SVGEGT. The ends were cut back, 0 bases at V and 7 bases at J, with 15 bases in the middle. The CDR3 totals 15 residues.

This clonotype turned up a few times. The chain is built from TRBV7-8 and TRBJ2-7; 12 bases agree with TRBD2. This CDR3 has 15 residues. Trimming removed 1 base from V and 8 bases from J; junction bases left unmatched: 6. The germline CDR1 and CDR2 sequences are SGHVS and FQNEAQ. DNA of the CDR3: TGTGCCAGCAGCTTAGTGACGGGACTAGCGGGCAAGCAGTACTTC. It codes for CASSLVTGLAGKQYF. The full variable domain, rest sourced from reference TRBV7-8 and TRBJ2-7, is GAGVSQSPRYKVAKRGQDVALRCDPISGHVSLFWYQQALGQGPEFLTYFQNEAQLDKSGLPSDRFFAERPEGSVSTLKIQRTQQEDSAVYLCASSLVTGLAGKQYFGPGTRLTVT.

This clonotype was seen many times. The chain couples TRBV4-2 to TRBJ1-4; no reliable D call. The CDR3 covers 15 residues. V was cut by 4 bases and J by 3 bases, with 12 bases left in between. CDR1 is LGHNA and CDR2 is YNFKEQ in the germline V gene. As DNA, the CDR3 is TGTGCCAGCAGCCCGGCCGTAGGCGCTAATGAAAAACTGTTTTTT. Protein: CASSPAVGANEKLFF.

In its sample, this clonotype was seen many times. The rearrangement uses TRBV27 and TRBJ1-6; D gene ambiguous. The V gene's germline CDR1 is MNHEY and CDR2 SMNVEV (reference sequence). CDR3 length: 17 residues. V was pared by 3 bases and J by 0 bases, with 12 bases between. Here the CDR3 reads CASSLGILSSYNSPLHF. The CDR3 nucleotides read TGTGCCAGCAGTTTGGGAATCCTAAGCTCCTATAATTCACCCCTCCACTTT.